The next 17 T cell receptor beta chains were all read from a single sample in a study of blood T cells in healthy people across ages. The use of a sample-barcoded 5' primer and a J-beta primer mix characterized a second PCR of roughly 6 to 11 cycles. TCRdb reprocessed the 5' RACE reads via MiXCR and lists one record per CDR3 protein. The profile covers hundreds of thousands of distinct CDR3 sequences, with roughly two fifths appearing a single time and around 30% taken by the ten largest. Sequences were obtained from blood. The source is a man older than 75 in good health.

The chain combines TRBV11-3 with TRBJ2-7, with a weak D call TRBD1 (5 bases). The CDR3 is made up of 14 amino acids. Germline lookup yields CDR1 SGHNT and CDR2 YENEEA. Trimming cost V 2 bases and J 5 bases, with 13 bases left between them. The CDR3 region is CASSLTQGAHEQYF. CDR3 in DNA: TGTGCCAGCAGCTTAACGCAGGGCGCCCACGAGCAGTACTTC.

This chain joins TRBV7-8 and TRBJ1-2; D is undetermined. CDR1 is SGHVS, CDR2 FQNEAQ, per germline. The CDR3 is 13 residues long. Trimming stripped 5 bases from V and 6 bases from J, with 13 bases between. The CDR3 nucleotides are TGTGCCAGCAGCGTGAGGCAGGCGCATGGCTACACCTTC. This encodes CASSVRQAHGYTF.

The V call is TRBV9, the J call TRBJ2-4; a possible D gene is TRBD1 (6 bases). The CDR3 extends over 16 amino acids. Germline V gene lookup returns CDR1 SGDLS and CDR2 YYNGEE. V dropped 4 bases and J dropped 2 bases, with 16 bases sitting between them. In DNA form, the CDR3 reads TGTGCCAGCAGCCCCTCGTCCAGGGGTTCCAAAAACATTCAGTACTTC. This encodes CASSPSSRGSKNIQYF.

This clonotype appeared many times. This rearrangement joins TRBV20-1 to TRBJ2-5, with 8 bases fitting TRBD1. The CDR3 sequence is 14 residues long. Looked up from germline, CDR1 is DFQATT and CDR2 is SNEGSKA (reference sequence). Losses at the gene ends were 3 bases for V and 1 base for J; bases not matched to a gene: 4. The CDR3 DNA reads TGCAGTGCTAGTGTGGGACAGGCCCAAGAGACCCAGTACTTC. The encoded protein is CSASVGQAQETQYF.

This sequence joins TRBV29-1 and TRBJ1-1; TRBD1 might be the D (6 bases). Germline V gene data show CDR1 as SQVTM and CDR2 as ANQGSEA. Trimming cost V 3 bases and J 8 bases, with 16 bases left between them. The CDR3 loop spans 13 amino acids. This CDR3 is CSVDVGGTSEAFF. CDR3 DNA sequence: TGCAGCGTTGACGTAGGGGGTACATCAGAAGCTTTCTTT.

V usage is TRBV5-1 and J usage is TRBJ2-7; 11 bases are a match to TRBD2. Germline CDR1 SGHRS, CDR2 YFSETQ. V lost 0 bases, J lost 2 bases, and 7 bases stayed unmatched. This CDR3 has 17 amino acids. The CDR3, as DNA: TGCGCCAGCAGCTTGGCCCTACTAGCGGGGGAGACCTACGAGCAGTACTTC. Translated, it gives CASSLALLAGETYEQYF.

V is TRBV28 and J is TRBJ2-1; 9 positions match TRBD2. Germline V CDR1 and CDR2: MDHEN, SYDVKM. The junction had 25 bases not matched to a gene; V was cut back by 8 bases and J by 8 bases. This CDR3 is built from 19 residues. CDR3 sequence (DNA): TGTGCCAGCTCAGGGGGGACCAAGGCGGGAGGGCTCGGTGGAGATGAGCAGTTCTTC. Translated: CASSGGTKAGGLGGDEQFF.

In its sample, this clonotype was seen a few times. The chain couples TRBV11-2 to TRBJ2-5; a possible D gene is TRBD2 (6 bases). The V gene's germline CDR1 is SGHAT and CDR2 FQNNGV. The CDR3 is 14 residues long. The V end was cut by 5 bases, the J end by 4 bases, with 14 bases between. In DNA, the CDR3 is TGTGCCAGCAGCACAGGACTAAATGGAGAGACCCAGTACTTC. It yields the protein CASSTGLNGETQYF.

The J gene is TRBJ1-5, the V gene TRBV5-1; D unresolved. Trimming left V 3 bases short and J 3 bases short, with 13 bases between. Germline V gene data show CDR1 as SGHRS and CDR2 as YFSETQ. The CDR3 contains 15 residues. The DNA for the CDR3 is TGCGCCAGCAGCTGGGGTGGCCAGCCCAATCAGCCCCAGCATTTT. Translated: CASSWGGQPNQPQHF.

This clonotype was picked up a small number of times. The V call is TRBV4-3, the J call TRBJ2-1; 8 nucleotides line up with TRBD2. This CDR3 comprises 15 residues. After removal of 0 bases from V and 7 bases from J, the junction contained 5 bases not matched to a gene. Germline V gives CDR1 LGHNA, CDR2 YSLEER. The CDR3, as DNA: TGCGCCAGCAGCCAAGATCCCACGGGGGGGAATGAGCAGTTCTTC. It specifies CASSQDPTGGNEQFF.

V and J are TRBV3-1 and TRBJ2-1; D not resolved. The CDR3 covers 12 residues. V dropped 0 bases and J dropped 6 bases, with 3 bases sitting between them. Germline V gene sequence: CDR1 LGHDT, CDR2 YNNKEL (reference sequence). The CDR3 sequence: CASSQEANEQFF. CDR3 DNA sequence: TGTGCCAGCAGCCAAGAGGCCAATGAGCAGTTCTTC.

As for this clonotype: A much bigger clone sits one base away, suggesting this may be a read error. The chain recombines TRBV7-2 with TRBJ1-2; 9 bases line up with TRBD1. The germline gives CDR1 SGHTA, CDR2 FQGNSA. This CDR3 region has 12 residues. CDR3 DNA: TGTGTCAGCAGAAGACAGGGGGATGGCTACACCTTC. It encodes CVSRRQGDGYTF. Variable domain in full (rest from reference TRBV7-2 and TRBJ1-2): GAGVSQSPSNKVTEKGKDVELRCDPISGHTALYWYRQSLGQGLEFLIYFQGNSAPDKSGLPSDRFSAERTGGSVSTLTIQRTQQEDSAVYLCVSRRQGDGYTFGSGTRLTVV.

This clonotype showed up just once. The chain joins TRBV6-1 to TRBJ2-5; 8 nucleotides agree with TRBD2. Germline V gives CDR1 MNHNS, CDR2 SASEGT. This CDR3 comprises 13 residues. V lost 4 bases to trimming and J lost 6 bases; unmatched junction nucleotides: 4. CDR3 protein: CASSVSGKQTQYF. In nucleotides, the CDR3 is TGTGCCAGCAGTGTTAGCGGGAAGCAGACCCAGTACTTC.

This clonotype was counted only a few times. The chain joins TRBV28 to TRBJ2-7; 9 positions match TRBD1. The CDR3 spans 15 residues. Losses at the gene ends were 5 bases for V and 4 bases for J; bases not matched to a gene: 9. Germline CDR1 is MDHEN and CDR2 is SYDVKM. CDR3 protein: CASSALTGQGYEQYF. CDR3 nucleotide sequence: TGTGCCAGCAGTGCTTTAACGGGACAGGGTTACGAGCAGTACTTC. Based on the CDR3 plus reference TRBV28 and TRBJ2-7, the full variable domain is DVKVTQSSRYLVKRTGEKVFLECVQDMDHENMFWYRQDPGLGLRLIYFSYDVKMKEKGDIPEGYSVSREKKERFSLILESASTNQTSMYLCASSALTGQGYEQYFGPGTRLTVT.

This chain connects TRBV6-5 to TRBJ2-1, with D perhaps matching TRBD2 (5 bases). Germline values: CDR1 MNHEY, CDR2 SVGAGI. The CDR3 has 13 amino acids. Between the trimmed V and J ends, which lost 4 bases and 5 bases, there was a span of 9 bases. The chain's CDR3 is CASSSGLNNEQFF. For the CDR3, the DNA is TGTGCCAGCAGTTCCGGACTGAACAATGAGCAGTTCTTC.

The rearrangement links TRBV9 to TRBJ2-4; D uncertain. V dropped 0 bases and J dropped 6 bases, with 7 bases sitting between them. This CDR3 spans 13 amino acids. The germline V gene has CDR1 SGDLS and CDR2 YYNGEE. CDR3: CASSVATGNIQYF. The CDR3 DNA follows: TGTGCCAGCAGCGTAGCTACGGGAAACATTCAGTACTTC.

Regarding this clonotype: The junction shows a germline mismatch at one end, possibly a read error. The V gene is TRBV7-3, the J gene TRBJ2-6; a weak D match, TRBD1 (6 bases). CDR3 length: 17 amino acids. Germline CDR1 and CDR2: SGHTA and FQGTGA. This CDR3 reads CAGSLNQGPTGANVLTF. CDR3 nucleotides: TGTGCCGGCAGCCTAAATCAGGGGCCTACTGGGGCCAACGTCCTGACTTTC.